This T cell receptor (beta chain) originates from a study of T cell responses to AZD1222 COVID-19 vaccine (dated by TCRdb to about 2021). Regarding the study in general: TCR sequencing was performed for about 240 trial participants, of whom 207 were given two doses of AZD1222 and 26 were given two doses of MenACWY control vaccine. Trial participants were enrolled by age into subgroups of 18-55, 56-69 and 70-plus years, and roughly 150, 30 and 60 TCR-sequenced participants, respectively, were included in these subgroups.

A note on this clone: What antigen it recognizes has not been identified. Base qualities are not recorded, but no much larger clone differs from it by a single base.

The CDR3 regions of human TCRbeta chains were analyzed by immunosequencing. As for the authors' bioinformatics: TCRs in the repertoires were matched against a reference library of SARS-CoV-2-specific TCRs that had been generated with the MIRA antigen-specificity platform. Breadth was defined as the fraction of unique TCRs that were SARS-CoV-2-associated. Depth was defined as the fraction of total T cells that were SARS-CoV-2-associated. Using the MIRA data, each spike-specific TCR was assigned both to the spike region to which the TCR was reactive and to a CD4 or CD8 class. Log10-transformed breadth and depth values were compared by one-way ANOVA with Sidak's multiple comparisons tests. TCRdb's version of the immuneACCESS table is confined to in-frame rearrangements and falls short of the full clone set. An unresolved V gene accounts for under half of the shortfall where checked; the remainder is of unknown origin. Clonal size and the V and J genes are those of that table, whereas D and trimming came from the DNA. For this sample there are approximately 140,000 clones; 80% to 95% appear just once. The biggest ten clones account for roughly 3.2% of the sample.

Broad study findings and their caveats: Reportedly, close to half of the unique spike-specific TCRs recognized epitopes lying outside the regions that are mutated in the B.1.351 and B.1.1.7 variants. Spike-specific TCR breadth and depth rose significantly after two AZD1222 doses compared with day 0 and with MenACWY recipients. Because no day 14 peak-response samples were available, the repertoires could be characterized only after the peak T cell response. In the small 56-69-year group, the increase in depth fell short of significance, most likely because of low power. Participants were mostly white British, with more females than males. The authors suggested clonal diversity may have been underestimated. CD4 TCRs associated with the vaccine covered the entire spike protein, and the dominant responses were in regions 160-218 and 743-854. Conclusions about previously exposed vaccinees were limited because only six AZD1222 recipients were SARS-CoV-2 seropositive at baseline.

CDR1 and CDR2, per the germline V gene (reference sequence), are LGHDT and YNNKEL. Unmatched junction bases come to 15, with V trimmed by 4 bases and J by 2 bases. The CDR3 measures 18 amino acids from cysteine to phenylalanine. The sequence is cut down to CDR3 DNA, 54 bases in frame from base 1. The time point label, as the study defines it: about 28 days (+/-7) after the second vaccine dose. Because spike-specific TCR depth and breadth did not differ between the two schedules, AZD1222 recipients who got a second dose at roughly 4 weeks were pooled with those who got a second dose at roughly 12 weeks. The vaccinee samples were drawn from two UK trials, COV001 and COV002, one of which was a single-blind randomized controlled phase 2/3 trial testing AZD1222 (ChAdOx1 nCoV-19) in healthy adults. For TCRbeta chain sequencing, PBMC samples from trial participants were taken at day 0 and at day 28 after the second dose.

The sample in question was peripheral blood, obtained 28 days after the second AZD1222 dose. The receptor was derived from an adult who received the AZD1222 COVID-19 vaccine. The receptor chain draws on TRBV3-1 (or the pseudogene TRBV3-2) and TRBJ2-3, with 7 central nucleotides matching TRBD1. The DNA sequence follows: TGTGCCAGCAGCCGCCTGACCTGGGACAGCCAGACCACAGATACGCAGTATTTT. This encodes CASSRLTWDSQTTDTQYF.